This T cell receptor (beta chain) was sequenced during a study of fetal regulatory T cell absence and autoimmunity (dated by TCRdb to about 2017). Concerning the study at large: Exocrine pancreas autoimmunity was seen in the IPEX patients without clinical diabetes.

About this clone: Its cognate antigen has yet to be identified. Base qualities are not at hand, and no much larger clone is one base apart.

The DNeasy Blood and Tissue Kit was used to extract roughly 1.8-3 ug of genomic DNA from either umbilical cord blood or frozen pancreas. What the research found in general, with its limitations: The oligoclonal enrichment was taken as support for antigen-driven autoimmunity in the pancreas before birth in IPEX syndrome. The TCR compartment showed significant oligoclonal enrichment in pancreas versus cord blood, with some top clones over 95-fold enriched. TRB gene family usage was found to be broadly similar between cord blood and pancreas and to resemble published neonatal and adult repertoires.

TCRbeta CDR3 regions were amplified and barcoded by two-step multiplex PCR on the immunoSEQ human TCRbeta survey platform. Libraries were sequenced on Illumina instruments, and IgH from the same samples was sequenced in parallel. From the authors' description of their analysis: Raw reads were filtered against IMGT V, D, J definitions and were binned using a nearest-neighbor algorithm so that PCR and sequencing errors were removed. A clone was defined as an identical nucleotide sequence, and differential abundance between tissues was tested with a Fisher exact test for each clone using a pFDR threshold of p<0.01. Clones with frequencies too low for statistical inference were excluded by a minimum inclusion filter of 10 in either sample. The immunoSEQ Analyzer was used for pairwise clonal comparisons, and IMGT tools were used to assess gene family usage. Entries here come from immuneACCESS through TCRdb and include only in-frame sequences with V and J called. Some clones fail to appear in such tables; in the studies checked, an unresolved V gene covers under half of the shortfall, and the cause of the remainder is unknown. V, J and clone size are taken as reported in that table, and D and trimming were inferred from the DNA itself. Here the sample has approximately 46,000 clones; roughly 83% occur a single time. Less than 0.5% of the sample is in the top ten clones.

The trim is 7 bases for V and 0 bases for J, with a gap of 7 bases between the germline ends. The CDR3 numbers 13 residues from cysteine through phenylalanine. Of the read, only the CDR3 DNA is kept; its 39 bases are in frame from base 1. In the germline V gene, CDR1 corresponds to SGHRS and CDR2 to YFSETQ. Sample: cord blood. The TCR originated in a newborn boy with IPEX syndrome. In this chain, TRBV5-1 is recombined with TRBJ2-2; the D gene identity is not certain. The nucleotide sequence is given as TGCGCCAGCCGGGTCCCGAACACCGGGGAGCTGTTTTTT. Its protein product is CASRVPNTGELFF.